This passage covers 32 T cell receptor beta chains from one sample sequenced in a study of T cells in Graves' hyperthyroidism and ophthalmopathy (dated 2019 in TCRdb). The library was built by means of multiplex PCR. Sequencing took place on an Illumina HiSeq 2000. The TCR beta CDR3 regions were amplified from the RNA transcripts. The first round of RT-PCR for the TCR CDR3 was performed with the HTBI primer set and the Qiagen OneStep RT-PCR kit. TCRdb reworked the public reads: Q25 trimming with fastp, MiXCR clone assembly, productive beta chains retained. Merged by CDR3 protein, the rows form single entries marked with the most common genes and DNA. This sample comprises about 400,000 distinct CDR3 sequences, approximately 25% of them detected only once. Jointly, the top ten make up around 70% of the sample. The sequenced material came from blood. These receptors all come from a man in his forties or fifties with Graves' hyperthyroidism.

This clonotype was seen more than once but under ten times. CDR3 region: CASTAGTGHTGELFF. CDR3 bases: TGTGCCAGCACCGCCGGGACAGGGCACACCGGGGAGCTGTTTTTT. This chain connects TRBV28 to TRBJ2-2, with 9 nucleotides matching TRBD1. The germline V gene has CDR1 MDHEN and CDR2 SYDVKM. Losses at the gene ends were 7 bases for V and 3 bases for J; bases not matched to a gene: 6. The CDR3 has 15 amino acids.

J is TRBJ2-7 and V is TRBV12-3 or TRBV12-4; 9 nucleotides match TRBD1. The CDR3 is made up of 15 amino acids. With V trimmed by 5 bases and J by 4 bases, 9 bases remained unmatched. CDR3 in DNA: TGTGCCAGCAGTGAACTCGGGACAGGGAAATACGAGCAGTACTTC. Amino acids: CASSELGTGKYEQYF.

This chain uses TRBV24-1 with TRBJ2-1; 8 bases are a match to TRBD2. This CDR3 spans 15 amino acids. V was clipped by 5 bases and J by 0 bases; unmatched bases: 2. The germline V gene encodes CDR1 KGHDR and CDR2 SFDVKD. The CDR3 spells CATSVSGSSYNEQFF. CDR3 DNA sequence: TGTGCCACCAGTGTAAGCGGGAGCTCCTACAATGAGCAGTTCTTC.

This clonotype was counted many times. The V and J genes are TRBV28 and TRBJ1-4; TRBD1 aligns across 7 bases. Germline V lookup: CDR1 MDHEN, CDR2 SYDVKM. With 5 bases clipped from V and 3 bases from J, the junction kept 3 bases outside the gene matches. The CDR3 loop spans 14 amino acids. The CDR3 nucleotides read TGTGCCAGCAGTACGGGACAGCCTAATGAAAAACTGTTTTTT. Its protein product is CASSTGQPNEKLFF.

This clonotype appeared many times. V gene TRBV30 combines with J gene TRBJ1-2; the D is unclear. The CDR3 has 11 residues. V lost 0 bases and J 5 bases, leaving 4 bases between the germline ends. CDR1 and CDR2 from the germline V gene are GTSNPN and SVGIG (reference sequence). This CDR3 reads CAWSVLYGYTF. The CDR3 DNA sequence: TGTGCCTGGAGTGTACTATATGGCTACACCTTC.

V is TRBV3-1 and J is TRBJ1-1; 7 positions agree with TRBD1. V trimming: 6 bases; J trimming: 3 bases; junction bases outside the gene matches: 4. The germline V gene encodes CDR1 LGHDT and CDR2 YNNKEL (reference sequence). The CDR3 loop spans 13 amino acids. The DNA of the CDR3 is TGTGCCAGCAGACAGGGGCGCCACACTGAAGCTTTCTTT. Its translation is CASRQGRHTEAFF. Complete variable domain (other parts from reference TRBV3-1 and TRBJ1-1): DTAVSQTPKYLVTQMGNDKSIKCEQNLGHDTMYWYKQDSKKFLKIMFSYNNKELIINETVPNRFSPKSPDKAHLNLHINSLELGDSAVYFCASRQGRHTEAFFGQGTRLTVV.

This clonotype appeared many times. The V call is TRBV6-1, the J call TRBJ2-5; 10 bases line up with TRBD2. Germline lookup yields CDR1 MNHNS and CDR2 SASEGT. This CDR3 comprises 16 residues. The V segment lost 3 bases and the J segment 0 bases; nucleotides outside the gene matches: 4. In DNA, the CDR3 is TGTGCCAGCAGTGAGCTACTAGCGGGGAACCAAGAGACCCAGTACTTC. Protein product: CASSELLAGNQETQYF.

This clonotype came up a few times. For the CDR3, the DNA is TGCAGCGGGACAGGGTCCGAGGAGACCCAGTACTTC. Translated, it gives CSGTGSEETQYF. The chain has TRBV29-1 and TRBJ2-5; TRBD1 matches at 8 bases. The trim removed 7 bases at V and 5 bases at J, leaving 6 bases unmatched. The CDR3 is 12 residues long. CDR1 is SQVTM, CDR2 ANQGSEA, per germline.

This sequence joins TRBV2 and TRBJ2-1; TRBD2 aligns across 9 bases. The length of the CDR3 is 17 residues. Germline V gives CDR1 SNHLY, CDR2 FYNNEI. Trimming cost V 2 bases and J 7 bases; bases outside gene matches: 12. The CDR3 protein is CASSEIAGGQMKNEQFF. The CDR3 nucleotides read TGTGCCAGCAGTGAAATTGCGGGAGGGCAAATGAAGAATGAGCAGTTCTTC.

In this sample, this clonotype turned up a few times. The V call is TRBV6-1, the J call TRBJ2-5; D is possibly TRBD1 or TRBD2 (5 bases each). Germline V gene lookup returns CDR1 MNHNS and CDR2 SASEGT. Trimming pared 5 bases from V and 9 bases from J, leaving 7 bases between. The CDR3 extends over 10 amino acids. Here the CDR3 reads CASSMGAQYF. The CDR3 bases are TGTGCCAGCAGTATGGGGGCCCAGTACTTC.

This rearrangement joins TRBV28 to TRBJ2-1, with 7 positions matching TRBD2. After removal of 7 bases from V and 5 bases from J, the junction contained 11 bases not matched to a gene. The germline V gene encodes CDR1 MDHEN and CDR2 SYDVKM. This CDR3 has 15 amino acids. CDR3 sequence reads: CASTEGREWDNEQFF. CDR3 sequence (DNA): TGTGCCAGCACTGAAGGGCGGGAGTGGGACAATGAGCAGTTCTTC.

The rearrangement links TRBV3-1 to TRBJ1-2; D is ambiguous. The CDR3 has 13 residues. The germline gives CDR1 LGHDT, CDR2 YNNKEL (reference sequence). The V and J ends lost 6 bases and 2 bases respectively, with 10 bases between them. For the CDR3, the DNA is TGTGCCAGCAGTTATACAGAGAACTATGGCTACACCTTC. It specifies CASSYTENYGYTF.

This chain joins TRBV12-3 or TRBV12-4 and TRBJ1-5; D is undetermined. There are 15 residues in the CDR3. Trimming left V 7 bases short and J 4 bases short, with 17 bases between. CDR3 residues: CASTRGNLGNQPQHF. CDR3 sequence (DNA): TGTGCCAGCACCCGAGGAAACTTGGGGAATCAGCCCCAGCATTTT.

In this sample, this clonotype turned up a few times. This sequence joins TRBV7-6 and TRBJ2-3, with D perhaps TRBD1 or TRBD2 (7 bases each). This CDR3 spans 17 amino acids. The V gene lost 2 bases and the J gene lost 4 bases, with 19 bases spanning the gap. Looked up from germline, CDR1 is SGHVS and CDR2 is FNYEAQ. The CDR3 spells CASSLTPGGRAPDTQYF. The CDR3 region has the DNA TGTGCCAGCAGCTTAACCCCAGGGGGGAGGGCCCCAGATACGCAGTATTTT.

This clonotype was counted a few times. CDR3 loop: CASRGTYHEQYF. CDR3 sequence (DNA): TGTGCCAGCAGAGGGACATACCACGAGCAGTACTTC. This chain connects TRBV6-1 to TRBJ2-7, with D possibly TRBD1 on 6 matching bases. Trimming took off 6 bases at V and 5 bases at J, with 11 bases between the two ends. The CDR3 sequence is 12 residues long. Germline V gene data show CDR1 as MNHNS and CDR2 as SASEGT.

This chain joins TRBV7-2 and TRBJ2-1; the D call may be TRBD1 or TRBD2 (5 bases each). Germline assignment: CDR1 SGHTA and CDR2 FQGNSA. The CDR3 is 15 residues long. V was trimmed by 5 bases and J by 6 bases, leaving 17 bases between them. The CDR3 is CASSQVERGTNEQFF. The CDR3 region has the DNA TGTGCCAGCAGCCAAGTAGAACGGGGCACCAATGAGCAGTTCTTC.

This clonotype came up a few times. This sequence joins TRBV12-3 or TRBV12-4 and TRBJ2-1; D may match TRBD1 or TRBD2 (6 bases each). The CDR3 has 14 residues. Deletions cut 3 bases from V and 9 bases from J, with 15 bases between. The CDR3 region is CASSFGGGESEQFF. The CDR3 DNA reads TGTGCCAGCAGTTTCGGGGGCGGTGAGAGTGAGCAGTTCTTC.

In its sample, this clonotype was seen many times. J is TRBJ2-1 and V is TRBV20-1; no firm D call. Germline V gives CDR1 DFQATT, CDR2 SNEGSKA (reference sequence). V lost 3 bases, J lost 8 bases, and 8 bases lay in between. The CDR3 contains 11 residues. CDR3 DNA sequence: TGCAGTGCTAGTGGAATTCATGAGCAGTTCTTC. Its translation: CSASGIHEQFF.

This clonotype came up a few times. J is TRBJ2-3 and V is TRBV19; the D gene is possibly TRBD2 (5 bases). Germline V gives CDR1 LNHDA, CDR2 SQIVND (reference sequence). The CDR3 totals 16 residues. Between the trimmed V and J ends, which lost 5 bases and 3 bases, there was a span of 18 bases. CDR3 amino acids: CASSARTPRGTDTQYF. Written as DNA, the CDR3 is TGTGCCAGTAGTGCCCGGACCCCACGGGGTACAGATACGCAGTATTTT.

The chain carries TRBV5-1 and TRBJ2-1; D is unclear. The length of the CDR3 is 12 residues. V was trimmed by 1 base and J by 7 bases, leaving 6 bases between them. Germline V gives CDR1 SGHRS, CDR2 YFSETQ. CDR3 loop: CASSLPANEQFF. The CDR3 DNA reads TGCGCCAGCAGCTTGCCGGCTAATGAGCAGTTCTTC.

The chain links TRBV25-1 to TRBJ2-1; D is perhaps TRBD2 (5 bases). This CDR3 has 13 amino acids. Per the germline V gene, CDR1 is MGHDK and CDR2 is SYGVNS. The ends were cut back, 3 bases at V and 4 bases at J, with 7 bases in the middle. CDR3 sequence: CASSETNYNEQFF. Here the CDR3 DNA reads TGTGCCAGCAGTGAGACTAATTACAATGAGCAGTTCTTC.

This clonotype showed up just a few times. V is TRBV12-3 or TRBV12-4 and J is TRBJ1-2; 7 bases align to TRBD1. The CDR3 is 13 amino acids. The trim removed 6 bases at V and 8 bases at J, leaving 9 bases unmatched. The CDR3 nucleotides read TGTGCCAGCAGAACGACAGGGTCGCAAGGCTACACCTTC. Its translation: CASRTTGSQGYTF.

This clonotype has at least ten counts. The chain employs TRBV11-3 and TRBJ2-7; D may be TRBD2 (6 bases). Germline loops: CDR1 SGHNT, CDR2 YENEEA. The CDR3 totals 14 residues. Deletions cut 1 base from V and 5 bases from J, with 12 bases between. CDR3 coding DNA: TGTGCCAGCAGCTTAGTTCCAGGGAGGAACGAGCAGTACTTC. It translates to CASSLVPGRNEQYF. The entire variable domain, with the rest obtained from reference TRBV11-3 and TRBJ2-7, is as follows: EAGVVQSPRYKIIEKKQPVAFWCNPISGHNTLYWYLQNLGQGPELLIRYENEEAVDDSQLPKDRFSAERLKGVDSTLKIQPAELGDSAVYLCASSLVPGRNEQYFGPGTRLTVT.

The chain joins TRBV6-1 to TRBJ2-1; tentatively, D is TRBD2 (5 bases). CDR3 size: 13 residues. V shed 10 bases and J shed 11 bases, with 21 bases lying between them. CDR1 and CDR2 (germline): MNHNS, SASEGT. The CDR3 spells CAIPPPPREKQFF. CDR3 bases: TGTGCCATCCCTCCCCCACCCCGGGAAAAGCAGTTCTTC.

This clonotype was seen more than once but under ten times. J is TRBJ2-2 and V is TRBV3-1; no definite D call. In germline, CDR1 is LGHDT, CDR2 YNNKEL (reference sequence). The V end was cut by 5 bases, the J end by 5 bases, with 12 bases between. This CDR3 is 14 amino acids long. CDR3 sequence (DNA): TGTGCCAGCAGCTACGGCTGGGGAACCGGGGAGCTGTTTTTT. As protein: CASSYGWGTGELFF.

This clonotype was observed a few times. The V call is TRBV25-1, the J call TRBJ2-3; 12 bases align to TRBD2. From germline, CDR1 is MGHDK and CDR2 SYGVNS. V lost 4 bases and J lost 4; bases outside the gene matches: 6. The length of the CDR3 is 16 residues. The CDR3 coding sequence is TGTGCCAGCAGTGGTCCGACTAGCGGGAGTTCAGATACGCAGTATTTT. Its translation is CASSGPTSGSSDTQYF. Complete variable domain (other parts from reference TRBV25-1 and TRBJ2-3): EADIYQTPRYLVIGTGKKITLECSQTMGHDKMYWYQQDPGMELHLIHYSYGVNSTEKGDLSSESTVSRIRTEHFPLTLESARPSHTSQYLCASSGPTSGSSDTQYFGPGTRLTVL.

This clonotype was seen a handful of times. The chain combines TRBV5-1 with TRBJ1-1, with 9 nucleotides matching TRBD1. The junction had 4 bases not matched to a gene; V was cut back by 3 bases and J by 4 bases. Germline loops: CDR1 SGHRS, CDR2 YFSETQ. The CDR3 is made up of 14 amino acids. CDR3 bases: TGCGCCAGCAGCTGGACGGACAGGGGCACTGAAGCTTTCTTT. Translation gives CASSWTDRGTEAFF.

The chain employs TRBV7-9 and TRBJ1-1; D is unclear. V lost 3 bases and J lost 4, with 15 bases in between. CDR1 and CDR2 from the germline V gene are SEHNR and FQNEAQ (reference sequence). The CDR3 runs to 15 residues. In DNA, the CDR3 is TGTGCCAGCAGCTTCGGAGGGCAGGCGGGCACTGAAGCTTTCTTT. Amino acid sequence: CASSFGGQAGTEAFF.

The V and J genes are TRBV9 and TRBJ2-3; D possibly corresponds to TRBD1 (6 bases). The V end lost 5 bases, the J end lost 2 bases, and 12 bases lay between the germline ends. This CDR3 is built from 14 residues. Germline values: CDR1 SGDLS, CDR2 YYNGEE. The CDR3 DNA reads TGTGCCAGCAGTTACAGGGTAAACACAGATACGCAGTATTTT. Its protein product is CASSYRVNTDTQYF.

The chain joins TRBV7-3 to TRBJ1-1; TRBD1 agrees at 8 bases. The length of the CDR3 is 12 residues. The germline V gene has CDR1 SGHTA and CDR2 FQGTGA. J was trimmed by 7 bases and V by 5 bases; bases with no gene match: 3. CDR3 residues: CASSRDRGEAFF. As DNA, the CDR3 is TGTGCCAGCAGCAGAGACAGGGGTGAAGCTTTCTTT.

This clonotype was recorded a few times. V gene TRBV11-1 combines with J gene TRBJ2-7, with D perhaps matching TRBD1 (6 bases). V lost 0 bases and J lost 3, with 9 bases in between. The CDR3 has 14 amino acids. Germline lookup yields CDR1 SGHAT and CDR2 FQDESV (reference sequence). For the CDR3, the DNA is TGTGCCAGCAGCTTAGCGGGACATCACTACGAGCAGTACTTC. It specifies CASSLAGHHYEQYF.

There are many counts of this clonotype. The chain couples TRBV7-3 to TRBJ2-7; D is unclear. The V and J ends lost 5 bases and 1 base respectively, with 15 bases between them. CDR3 size: 15 residues. CDR1 and CDR2 (germline): SGHTA, FQGTGA. In nucleotides, the CDR3 is TGTGCCAGCAGCCTGGGTGGCTTTTCTTCCTACGAGCAGTACTTC. Translation: CASSLGGFSSYEQYF. Variable domain in full (rest from reference TRBV7-3 and TRBJ2-7): GAGVSQTPSNKVTEKGKYVELRCDPISGHTALYWYRQSLGQGPEFLIYFQGTGAADDSGLPNDRFFAVRPEGSVSTLKIQRTERGDSAVYLCASSLGGFSSYEQYFGPGTRLTVT.